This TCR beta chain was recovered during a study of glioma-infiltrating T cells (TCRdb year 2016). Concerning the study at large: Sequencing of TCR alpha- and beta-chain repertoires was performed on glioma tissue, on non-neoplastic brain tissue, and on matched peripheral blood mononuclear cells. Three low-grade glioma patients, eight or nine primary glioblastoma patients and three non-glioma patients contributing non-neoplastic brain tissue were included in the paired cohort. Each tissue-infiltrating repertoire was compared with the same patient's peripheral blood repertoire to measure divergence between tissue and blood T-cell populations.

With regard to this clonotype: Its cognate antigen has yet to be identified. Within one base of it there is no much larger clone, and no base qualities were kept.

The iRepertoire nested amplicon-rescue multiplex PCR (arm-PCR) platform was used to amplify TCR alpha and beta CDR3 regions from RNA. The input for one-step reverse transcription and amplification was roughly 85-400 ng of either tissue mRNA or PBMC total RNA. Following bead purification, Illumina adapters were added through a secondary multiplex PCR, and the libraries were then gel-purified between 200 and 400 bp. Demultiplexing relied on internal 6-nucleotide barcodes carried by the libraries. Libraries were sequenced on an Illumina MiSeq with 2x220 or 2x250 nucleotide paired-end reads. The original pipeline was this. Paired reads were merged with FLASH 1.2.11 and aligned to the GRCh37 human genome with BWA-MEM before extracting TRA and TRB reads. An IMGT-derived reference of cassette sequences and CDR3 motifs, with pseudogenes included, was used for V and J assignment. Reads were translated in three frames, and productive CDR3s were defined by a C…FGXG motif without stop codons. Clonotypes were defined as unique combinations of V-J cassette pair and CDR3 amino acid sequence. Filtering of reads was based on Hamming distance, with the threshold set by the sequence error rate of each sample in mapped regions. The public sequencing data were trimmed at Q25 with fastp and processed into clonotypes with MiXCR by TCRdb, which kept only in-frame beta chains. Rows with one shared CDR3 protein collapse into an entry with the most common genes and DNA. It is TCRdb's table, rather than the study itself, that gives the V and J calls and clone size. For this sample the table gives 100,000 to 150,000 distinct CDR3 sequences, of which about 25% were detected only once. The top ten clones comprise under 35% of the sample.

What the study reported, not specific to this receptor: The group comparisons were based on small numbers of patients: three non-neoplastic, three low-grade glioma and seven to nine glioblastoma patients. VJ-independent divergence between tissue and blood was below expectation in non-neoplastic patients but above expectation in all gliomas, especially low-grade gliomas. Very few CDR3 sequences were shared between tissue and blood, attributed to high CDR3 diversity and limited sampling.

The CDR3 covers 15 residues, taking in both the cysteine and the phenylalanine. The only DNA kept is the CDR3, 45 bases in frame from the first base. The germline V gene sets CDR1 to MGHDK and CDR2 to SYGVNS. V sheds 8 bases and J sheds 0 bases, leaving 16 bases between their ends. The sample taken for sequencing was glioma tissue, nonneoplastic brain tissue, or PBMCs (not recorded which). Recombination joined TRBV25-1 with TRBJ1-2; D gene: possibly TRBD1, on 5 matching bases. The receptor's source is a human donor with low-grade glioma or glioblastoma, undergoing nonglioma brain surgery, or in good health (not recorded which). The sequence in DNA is TGTGCCAGCGGCGACGCGGGGGTTTCTAACTATGGCTACACCTTC. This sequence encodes CASGDAGVSNYGYTF.